One sample yielded the 13 T cell receptor beta chains listed below, sequenced in a study of cytotoxic CD8 clonotypes in ibrutinib-treated CLL (dated by TCRdb to about 2021). Library preparation was by the immunoSEQ multiplex PCR assay. Here the immuneACCESS table is served through TCRdb, limited to in-frame sequences with V and J called. Missing clones are a known gap in these copies; in checked studies unresolved V genes cover under half, and the rest lacks a known reason. Within this sample are around 250,000 clones, with around 70% of them counted one time only. The ten largest clones take up less than 20% of the sample. The sample's time point label is to be understood as: roughly 23 months on ibrutinib. Here the sequenced sample was PBMCs, taken after 24 months of ibrutinib treatment. These receptors were obtained from a human donor with chronic lymphocytic leukemia.

This clone has only a few counts. The rearrangement links TRBV5-1 to TRBJ2-7; D uncertain. The length of the CDR3 is 15 residues. Germline V gene sequence: CDR1 SGHRS, CDR2 YFSETQ. V dropped 0 bases and J dropped 2 bases, with 12 bases sitting between them. The CDR3 is CASSLAGQFPYEQYF. For the CDR3, the DNA is TGCGCCAGCAGCTTGGCCGGGCAGTTTCCCTACGAGCAGTACTTC.

The chain is built from TRBV6-6 and TRBJ1-3, with 7 bases that match TRBD1. This CDR3 contains 16 residues. CDR1 and CDR2 (germline): MNHNY, SVGAGI (reference sequence). The V segment lost 8 bases and the J segment 6 bases; nucleotides outside the gene matches: 16. The CDR3 reads CASGPMIQGQENTIYF. Written as DNA, the CDR3 is TGTGCCAGCGGGCCGATGATACAGGGGCAGGAAAACACCATATATTTT.

The rearrangement joins TRBV7-8 to TRBJ2-5; TRBD1 agrees at 7 bases. CDR1 SGHVS and CDR2 FQNEAQ come from the germline V gene. The CDR3 runs to 13 residues. V was pared by 5 bases and J by 7 bases, with 7 bases of the junction left unmatched. CDR3 coding DNA: TGTGCCAGCAGCATTGACAGGGACGGGACCCAGTACTTC. Translating it yields CASSIDRDGTQYF.

The J gene is TRBJ1-5, the V gene TRBV6-5, with D possibly TRBD1 on 5 matching bases. The CDR3 contains 11 residues. Germline CDR1 and CDR2: MNHEY and SVGAGI. The germline V and J ends were trimmed by 8 bases and 7 bases, with 9 bases remaining between them. As DNA, the CDR3 is TGTGCCAGCGATGGGGGGCAGCCCCAGCATTTT. It specifies CASDGGQPQHF.

V usage is TRBV6-5 and J usage is TRBJ2-7, with 9 bases matching TRBD1. The germline gives CDR1 MNHEY, CDR2 SVGAGI. This CDR3 contains 14 residues. V dropped 6 bases and J dropped 5; count of bases not matched to a gene: 8. The CDR3 coding sequence is TGTGCCAGCAGACCCGGGACAGGGATCAACGAGCAGTACTTC. Translating gives CASRPGTGINEQYF.

The chain uses TRBV29-1 and TRBJ2-7, with D perhaps TRBD1 or TRBD2 (5 bases each). CDR1 and CDR2 from the germline V gene are SQVTM and ANQGSEA. This CDR3 contains 12 residues. V was trimmed by 4 bases and J by 5 bases, leaving 12 bases between them. CDR3 nucleotides: TGCAGCGTTGGCAGGGAGATGCACGAGCAGTACTTC. This gives the protein CSVGREMHEQYF.

This chain links TRBV4-1 with TRBJ2-7; D is perhaps TRBD2 (6 bases). The CDR3 has 14 residues. V was pared by 1 base and J by 7 bases, with 14 bases between. Germline values: CDR1 MGHRA, CDR2 YSYEKL. The CDR3 loop reads CASSQGPRDREQYF. CDR3 nucleotide sequence: TGCGCCAGCAGCCAAGGACCGCGGGATCGTGAGCAGTACTTC.

CDR3 DNA sequence: TGTGCCAGCAGCCAGAGACCCGGCGTAGGCGGGGAGCTGTTTTTT. Residues: CASSQRPGVGGELFF. J is TRBJ2-2 and V is TRBV7-9, with D uncertain. The V and J ends lost 5 bases and 7 bases respectively, with 17 bases between them. The CDR3 runs 15 residues. In germline, CDR1 is SEHNR, CDR2 FQNEAQ (reference sequence).

This clone was detected only a few times. The chain links TRBV18 to TRBJ2-3, with a tentative D call TRBD1 (7 bases). V lost 3 bases, J lost 8 bases, and 12 bases lay in between. CDR1 is KGHSH and CDR2 is LQKENI in the germline V gene. The CDR3 is made up of 13 amino acids. For the CDR3, the DNA is TGTGCCAGCTCACCCACAGGGGAGGCTACGCAGTATTTT. Amino acids: CASSPTGEATQYF.

This rearrangement joins TRBV7-3 to TRBJ2-1, with D unresolved. With 0 bases removed from V and 7 bases from J, the gap between germline ends came to 7 bases. The CDR3 has 13 residues. Germline V CDR1 and CDR2: SGHTA, FQGTGA. The CDR3 protein is CASSLTSRNEQFF. For the CDR3, the DNA is TGTGCCAGCAGCTTAACTTCGCGGAATGAGCAGTTCTTC.

The chain uses TRBV2 and TRBJ1-5; TRBD1 is a possible D gene (5 bases). This CDR3 is built from 11 residues. Germline loops: CDR1 SNHLY, CDR2 FYNNEI. V gave up 8 bases and J gave up 16 bases, with 18 bases separating them. CDR3 sequence: CASGAGGGLHF. DNA for the CDR3: TGTGCCAGCGGGGCCGGGGGAGGCCTTCATTTT.

DNA of the CDR3: TGTGCCAGCAGTTACTCCCAGGGGCGGGAAAAACTGTTTTTT. This codes for CASSYSQGREKLFF. The chain uses TRBV6-5 and TRBJ1-4; perhaps TRBD1 as D (6 bases). Germline V gene sequence: CDR1 MNHEY, CDR2 SVGAGI. The CDR3 has 14 amino acids. V dropped 0 bases and J dropped 8 bases, with 10 bases sitting between them.

This clone was counted a single time. This rearrangement joins TRBV5-4 to TRBJ2-3; 7 nucleotides line up with TRBD2. Per germline, CDR1 SGHNT and CDR2 YYREEE (reference sequence). The CDR3 totals 16 residues. J gave up 1 base and V 4 bases, and 9 bases lay outside the gene matches. CDR3 sequence (DNA): TGTGCCAGCAGCGTAGGGCGGGAGTTTCGCACAGATACGCAGTATTTT. Protein sequence: CASSVGREFRTDTQYF.